These T cell receptor beta chains were read from a single sample in a study. TCRdb passed the 5' RACE reads through MiXCR, listing each CDR3 protein once. The profile shows 40,000 to 65,000 distinct CDR3 sequences, approximately 24% of them singletons. The source material was tumor-infiltrating naive CD4+ T cells sorted from the breast tumor. These receptors were obtained from a female donor with breast cancer. CDR3s include the opening cysteine and the closing phenylalanine or tryptophan.

j_gene: TRBJ2-7
v_gene: TRBV2
CDR3aa: CASGGSDEQYF

j_gene: TRBJ1-4
v_gene: TRBV15
CDR3aa: CATSRDLRAEKLFF

j_gene: TRBJ1-2
v_gene: TRBV4-1
CDR3aa: CASSHAKQGFYTF

j_gene: TRBJ2-7
v_gene: TRBV7-2
CDR3aa: CASSSPRGGYEQYF

j_gene: TRBJ1-2
v_gene: TRBV10-2
CDR3aa: CAGSERYGYTF

j_gene: TRBJ2-5
v_gene: TRBV7-9
CDR3aa: CASSLAGPSRETQYF

j_gene: TRBJ2-2
v_gene: TRBV5-1
CDR3aa: CASTRDTTTGELFF

j_gene: TRBJ1-2
v_gene: TRBV6-5
CDR3aa: CATYRGANYGYTF

j_gene: TRBJ2-7
v_gene: TRBV20-1
CDR3aa: CSARDDGSPAYEQYF

j_gene: TRBJ1-5
v_gene: TRBV5-1
CDR3aa: CASSLAGNQPQHF

j_gene: TRBJ2-7
v_gene: TRBV20-1
CDR3aa: CSVVQWVGLAGAIYEQYF